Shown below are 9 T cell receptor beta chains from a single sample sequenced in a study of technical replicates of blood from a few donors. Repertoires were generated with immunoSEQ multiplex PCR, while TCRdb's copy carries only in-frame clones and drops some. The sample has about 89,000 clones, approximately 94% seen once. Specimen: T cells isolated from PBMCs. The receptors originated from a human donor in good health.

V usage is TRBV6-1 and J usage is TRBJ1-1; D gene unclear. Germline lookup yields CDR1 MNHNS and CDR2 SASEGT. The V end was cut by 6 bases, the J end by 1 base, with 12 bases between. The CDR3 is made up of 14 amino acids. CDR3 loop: CASRVFTGNTEAFF. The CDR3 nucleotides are TGTGCCAGCAGAGTTTTTACGGGGAACACTGAAGCTTTCTTT.

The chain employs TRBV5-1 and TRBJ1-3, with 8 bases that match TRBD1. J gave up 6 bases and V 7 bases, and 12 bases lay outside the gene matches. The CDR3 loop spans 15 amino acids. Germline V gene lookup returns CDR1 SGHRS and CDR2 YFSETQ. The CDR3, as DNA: TGCGCCAGCGCCCCCGGGACAGGCTTAGTAAACACCATATATTTT. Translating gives CASAPGTGLVNTIYF. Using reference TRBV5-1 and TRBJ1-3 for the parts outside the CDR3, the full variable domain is KAGVTQTPRYLIKTRGQQVTLSCSPISGHRSVSWYQQTPGQGLQFLFEYFSETQRNKGNFPGRFSGRQFSNSRSEMNVSTLELGDSALYLCASAPGTGLVNTIYFGEGSWLTVV.

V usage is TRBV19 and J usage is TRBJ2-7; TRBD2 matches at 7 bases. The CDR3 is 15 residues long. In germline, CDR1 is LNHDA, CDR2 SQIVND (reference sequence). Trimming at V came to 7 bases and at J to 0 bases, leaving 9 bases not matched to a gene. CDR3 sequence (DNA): TGTGCCAGTATGGACCCGGGACTACACTCCTACGAGCAGTACTTC. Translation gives CASMDPGLHSYEQYF. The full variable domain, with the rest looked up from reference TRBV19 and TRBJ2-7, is DGGITQSPKYLFRKEGQNVTLSCEQNLNHDAMYWYRQDPGQGLRLIYYSQIVNDFQKGDIAEGYSVSREKKESFPLTVTSAQKNPTAFYLCASMDPGLHSYEQYFGPGTRLTVT.

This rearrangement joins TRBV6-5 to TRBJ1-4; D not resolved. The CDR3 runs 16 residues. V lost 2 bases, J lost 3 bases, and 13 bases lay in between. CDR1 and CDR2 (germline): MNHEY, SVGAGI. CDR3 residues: CASSYRRNQANEKLFF. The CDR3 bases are TGTGCCAGCAGTTACCGGAGGAACCAAGCTAATGAAAAACTGTTTTTT.

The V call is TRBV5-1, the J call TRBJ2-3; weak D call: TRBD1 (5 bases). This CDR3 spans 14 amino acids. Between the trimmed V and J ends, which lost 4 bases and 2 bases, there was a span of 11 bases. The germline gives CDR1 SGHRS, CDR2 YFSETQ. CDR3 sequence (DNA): TGCGCCAGCAGCCTCAGACAGACCACAGATACGCAGTATTTT. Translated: CASSLRQTTDTQYF.

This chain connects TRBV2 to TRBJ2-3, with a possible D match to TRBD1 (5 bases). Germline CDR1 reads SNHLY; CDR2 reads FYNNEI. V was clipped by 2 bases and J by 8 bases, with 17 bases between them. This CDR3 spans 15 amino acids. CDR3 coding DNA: TGTGCCAGCAGTGAAAGGGAACGGCAGGGCGGTACGCAGTATTTT. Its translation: CASSERERQGGTQYF.

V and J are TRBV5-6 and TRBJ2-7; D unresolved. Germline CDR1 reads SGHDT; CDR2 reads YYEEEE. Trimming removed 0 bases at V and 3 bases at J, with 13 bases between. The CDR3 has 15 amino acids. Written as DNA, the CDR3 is TGTGCCAGCAGCTTGGAAGTCCAGTATCGCTACGAGCAGTACTTC. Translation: CASSLEVQYRYEQYF.

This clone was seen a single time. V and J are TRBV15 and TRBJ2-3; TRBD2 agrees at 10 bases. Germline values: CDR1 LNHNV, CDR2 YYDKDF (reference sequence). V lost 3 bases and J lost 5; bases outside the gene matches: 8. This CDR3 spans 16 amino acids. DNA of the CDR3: TGTGCCACCAGCAGTGGTCCAGCGGGAGGGTTAGATACGCAGTATTTT. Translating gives CATSSGPAGGLDTQYF.

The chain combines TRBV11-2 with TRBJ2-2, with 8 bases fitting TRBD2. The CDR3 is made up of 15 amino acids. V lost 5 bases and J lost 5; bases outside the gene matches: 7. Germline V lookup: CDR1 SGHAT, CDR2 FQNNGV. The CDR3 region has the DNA TGTGCCAGCAGCCTGCCGGGACTAGGAACCGGGGAGCTGTTTTTT. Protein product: CASSLPGLGTGELFF.